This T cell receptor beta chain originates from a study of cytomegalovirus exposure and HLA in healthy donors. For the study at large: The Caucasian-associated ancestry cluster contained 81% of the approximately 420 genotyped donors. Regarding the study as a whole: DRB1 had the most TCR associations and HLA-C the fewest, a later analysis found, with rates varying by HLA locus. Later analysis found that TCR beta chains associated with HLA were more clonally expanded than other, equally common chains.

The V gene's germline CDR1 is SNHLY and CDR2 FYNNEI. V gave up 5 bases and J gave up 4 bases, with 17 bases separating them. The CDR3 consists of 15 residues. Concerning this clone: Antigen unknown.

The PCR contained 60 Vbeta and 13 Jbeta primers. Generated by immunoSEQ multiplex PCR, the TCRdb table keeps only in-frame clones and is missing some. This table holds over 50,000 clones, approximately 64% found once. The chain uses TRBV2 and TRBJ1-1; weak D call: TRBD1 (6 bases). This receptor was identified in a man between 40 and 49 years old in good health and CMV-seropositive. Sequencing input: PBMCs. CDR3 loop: CASSPVRGRSTEAFF. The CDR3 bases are TGTGCCAGCAGTCCAGTCAGGGGCCGAAGCACTGAAGCTTTCTTT.